The 30 T cell receptor beta chains below all came from one sample that was sequenced in a study of blood T cell repertoires in COVID-19. Data came from immunoSEQ multiplex PCR; TCRdb stores just in-frame clones and leaves some out. This table holds 240,000 or so clones, around 83% found once. The sample was peripheral blood. All receptors derive from a man in his thirties or forties who had recovered from COVID-19.

This chain connects TRBV19 to TRBJ1-2; TRBD1 is a possible D gene (5 bases). V lost 10 bases and J lost 4, with 16 bases in between. Germline-derived CDR1 and CDR2 are LNHDA and SQIVND (reference sequence). The CDR3 has 13 amino acids. The CDR3 DNA follows: TGTGCCACCGAGACAGTGCTAGGCTATGGCTACACCTTC. Protein product: CATETVLGYGYTF.

The chain has TRBV10-2 and TRBJ1-1; 8 bases align to TRBD1. This CDR3 has 13 residues. The junction had 6 bases not matched to a gene; V was cut back by 9 bases and J by 3 bases. Germline CDR1 is WSHSY and CDR2 is SAAADI. The CDR3 nucleotides read TGCGCCAGTACCGGGACAGGATACACTGAAGCTTTCTTT. Amino acids: CASTGTGYTEAFF.

The rearrangement uses TRBV11-2 and TRBJ2-4; possible D gene TRBD2, 6 bases. Trimming cost V 5 bases and J 6 bases, with 14 bases left between them. The CDR3 consists of 14 residues. Germline V gene lookup returns CDR1 SGHAT and CDR2 FQNNGV. The CDR3 nucleotides are TGTGCCAGCAGCCTAAGACCAGCGGGAAACATTCAGTACTTC. This encodes CASSLRPAGNIQYF.

The rearrangement uses TRBV5-8 and TRBJ1-1; 9 bases align to TRBD1. CDR3 length: 15 amino acids. Germline CDR1 reads SGHTS; CDR2 reads YDEGEE. V gave up 0 bases and J gave up 5 bases; unmatched junction bases: 5. This CDR3 reads CASSLATGGWTEAFF. The CDR3 region has the DNA TGTGCCAGCAGCTTGGCGACAGGGGGGTGGACTGAAGCTTTCTTT.

The V and J genes are TRBV7-6 and TRBJ1-1; weak D call: TRBD1 (5 bases). The CDR3 loop spans 15 amino acids. V shed 1 base and J shed 4 bases, with 13 bases lying between them. From germline, CDR1 is SGHVS and CDR2 FNYEAQ. CDR3 nucleotides: TGTGCCAGCAGCTTAGTGGGGGGTACAGTCACTGAAGCTTTCTTT. It codes for CASSLVGGTVTEAFF.

The V call is TRBV7-3, the J call TRBJ2-3; TRBD2 might be the D (6 bases). Germline V gives CDR1 SGHTA, CDR2 FQGTGA. CDR3 length: 15 residues. Trimming removed 4 bases at V and 2 bases at J, with 13 bases between. The CDR3 reads CASSSSLADTDTQYF. Here the CDR3 DNA reads TGTGCCAGCAGCTCATCACTAGCTGACACAGATACGCAGTATTTT.

A single count supports this clone. In DNA form, the CDR3 reads TGTGCCAGCAGTTACAGGGAGGGAAACTATGGCTACACCTTC. This sequence encodes CASSYREGNYGYTF. The chain carries TRBV6-6 and TRBJ1-2; no clear D gene. Germline CDR1 MNHNY, CDR2 SVGAGI (reference sequence). V was trimmed by 2 bases and J by 2 bases, leaving 9 bases between them. CDR3 length: 14 residues.

J is TRBJ1-6 and V is TRBV6-5; maybe TRBD1 (5 bases). This CDR3 is built from 14 residues. V was cut by 10 bases and J by 7 bases, with 17 bases left in between. The germline V gene has CDR1 MNHEY and CDR2 SVGAGI. CDR3 sequence (DNA): TGTGCCACCCAGGGAGGGGCGGGGAATTCACCCCTCCACTTT. Translation: CATQGGAGNSPLHF.

The chain joins TRBV7-3 to TRBJ1-5, with 7 bases that match TRBD1. Germline V gene sequence: CDR1 SGHTA, CDR2 FQGTGA. Trimming removed 3 bases from V and 2 bases from J; junction bases left unmatched: 4. The CDR3 length is 15 residues. The CDR3 loop is CASSLTGHGNQPQHF. Here the CDR3 DNA reads TGTGCCAGCAGCTTGACAGGGCACGGCAATCAGCCCCAGCATTTT.

The chain has TRBV15 and TRBJ2-1; perhaps TRBD2 as D (5 bases). CDR3 length: 15 residues. The V gene's germline CDR1 is LNHNV and CDR2 YYDKDF (reference sequence). The V and J ends lost 3 bases and 0 bases respectively, with 9 bases between them. The CDR3 region is CATSSSRDSYNEQFF. The CDR3 region has the DNA TGTGCCACCAGCAGCTCCCGGGACTCCTACAATGAGCAGTTCTTC.

This sequence joins TRBV4-1 and TRBJ2-1; the D gene is possibly TRBD1 (5 bases). The ends were cut back, 5 bases at V and 5 bases at J, with 13 bases in the middle. This CDR3 comprises 14 residues. In germline, CDR1 is MGHRA, CDR2 YSYEKL. CDR3 amino acids: CASSATQANNEQFF. DNA of the CDR3: TGCGCCAGCAGCGCGACACAGGCAAACAATGAGCAGTTCTTC.

This clone was seen a handful of times. The DNA of the CDR3 is TGTGCCAGCAGCTTAGTCACAGGGGCGAGCTCCTACAATGAGCAGTTCTTC. Protein product: CASSLVTGASSYNEQFF. The chain combines TRBV7-9 with TRBJ2-1; 7 nucleotides match TRBD1. J gave up 0 bases and V 1 base, and 6 bases lay outside the gene matches. CDR1 SEHNR and CDR2 FQNEAQ come from the germline V gene (reference sequence). This CDR3 is built from 17 residues.

V usage is TRBV5-4 and J usage is TRBJ1-2, with D perhaps matching TRBD1 (5 bases). The CDR3 spans 13 residues. The germline CDR1 and CDR2 sequences are SGHNT and YYREEE (reference sequence). V was clipped by 2 bases and J by 1 base, with 6 bases between them. CDR3 amino acids: CASSFDSNYGYTF. For the CDR3, the DNA is TGTGCCAGCAGCTTCGACAGTAACTATGGCTACACCTTC.

A remark on this clone: The sample contains more than one DNA sequence encoding this CDR3. V is TRBV27 and J is TRBJ1-1; D not resolved. This CDR3 spans 13 amino acids. Trimming removed 3 bases from V and 1 base from J, with 6 bases in between. In germline, CDR1 is MNHEY, CDR2 SMNVEV (reference sequence). Here the CDR3 DNA reads TGTGCCAGCAGTTTCGGCGGGAACACTGAAGCTTTCTTT. It specifies CASSFGGNTEAFF.

The V and J genes are TRBV4-1 and TRBJ1-2; tentatively, D is TRBD1 (6 bases). CDR1 is MGHRA, CDR2 YSYEKL, per germline. V lost 0 bases and J 7 bases, leaving 12 bases between the germline ends. The CDR3 extends over 14 amino acids. In DNA form, the CDR3 reads TGCGCCAGCAGCCAAGAGGGGAGGGGGGCTGGCTACACCTTC. Encoded protein: CASSQEGRGAGYTF.

The chain employs TRBV5-1 and TRBJ1-1; D is uncertain. The V end lost 2 bases, the J end lost 4 bases, and 27 bases lay between the germline ends. The CDR3 has 19 residues. Germline CDR1 and CDR2: SGHRS and YFSETQ. CDR3 residues: CASSLWSVSDTVLPTEAFF. In nucleotides, the CDR3 is TGCGCCAGCAGCTTATGGTCCGTGAGTGACACCGTCCTCCCCACTGAAGCTTTCTTT.

This clone has just a few counts. V gene TRBV4-1 combines with J gene TRBJ1-5; possible D gene TRBD1, 6 bases. V lost 1 base and J lost 3, with 13 bases in between. Germline CDR1 reads MGHRA; CDR2 reads YSYEKL. This CDR3 has 16 amino acids. This CDR3 reads CASSQGRGRTNQPQHF. CDR3 coding DNA: TGCGCCAGCAGCCAAGGGCGGGGGCGCACCAATCAGCCCCAGCATTTT.

This chain links TRBV6-5 with TRBJ1-5; 8 bases map to TRBD1. The CDR3 totals 15 residues. Germline values: CDR1 MNHEY, CDR2 SVGAGI. J gave up 7 bases and V 2 bases, and 7 bases lay outside the gene matches. Here the CDR3 reads CASSYDRGSGQPQHF. CDR3 sequence (DNA): TGTGCCAGCAGTTACGACAGGGGATCCGGACAGCCCCAGCATTTT.

This clone was seen a handful of times. The chain has TRBV2 and TRBJ1-5; maybe TRBD1 (6 bases). Germline V gene data show CDR1 as SNHLY and CDR2 as FYNNEI. V shed 6 bases and J shed 4 bases, with 16 bases lying between them. CDR3 size: 15 residues. CDR3 protein: CASSSRGPQNQPQHF. The CDR3 bases are TGTGCCAGCAGCTCCAGGGGACCTCAAAATCAGCCCCAGCATTTT. Using reference TRBV2 and TRBJ1-5 for the parts outside the CDR3, the full variable domain is EPEVTQTPSHQVTQMGQEVILRCVPISNHLYFYWYRQILGQKVEFLVSFYNNEISEKSEIFDDQFSVERPDGSNFTLKIRSTKLEDSAMYFCASSSRGPQNQPQHFGDGTRLSIL.

The rearrangement joins TRBV18 to TRBJ2-3; D perhaps matches TRBD2 (5 bases). Per the germline V gene, CDR1 is KGHSH and CDR2 is LQKENI. V was shortened by 4 bases and J by 6 bases, with 14 bases between the two germline ends. The CDR3 runs 14 residues. CDR3 sequence (DNA): TGTGCCAGCTCACTCATCACGGGAAGGGATACGCAGTATTTT. It yields the protein CASSLITGRDTQYF.

The chain links TRBV11-2 to TRBJ2-3; 8 bases agree with TRBD1. CDR1 is SGHAT, CDR2 FQNNGV, per germline. V lost 4 bases, J lost 7 bases, and 10 bases stayed unmatched. The CDR3 length is 15 residues. CDR3 region: CASSSWDRPPNTQYF. For the CDR3, the DNA is TGTGCCAGCAGCTCCTGGGACAGGCCACCGAATACGCAGTATTTT.

This clone occurred a few times. V gene TRBV6-5 combines with J gene TRBJ1-1, with TRBD1 as a possible D gene (6 bases). The CDR3 runs 16 residues. V lost 0 bases and J lost 0, with 11 bases in between. Per germline, CDR1 MNHEY and CDR2 SVGAGI. The CDR3 nucleotides are TGTGCCAGCAGTTACTCGGGCGGGGGCATGAACACTGAAGCTTTCTTT. Translation: CASSYSGGGMNTEAFF.

This sequence joins TRBV6-6 and TRBJ1-1; possible D gene TRBD1, 6 bases. The CDR3 is 13 residues long. Germline V CDR1 and CDR2: MNHNY, SVGAGI (reference sequence). Trimming cost V 7 bases and J 1 base, with 10 bases left between them. The CDR3 here is CASKKQGNTEAFF. CDR3 coding DNA: TGTGCCAGCAAAAAACAGGGGAACACTGAAGCTTTCTTT.

This sequence joins TRBV7-2 and TRBJ2-1; 13 bases line up with TRBD2. This CDR3 is 16 amino acids long. Trimming removed 3 bases from V and 10 bases from J; junction bases left unmatched: 9. Germline CDR1 is SGHTA and CDR2 is FQGNSA. The CDR3, as DNA: TGTGCCAGCAGCTTTTCAACTAGCGGGGGGGCGCGAGAGCAGTTCTTC. Its protein product is CASSFSTSGGAREQFF.

The chain combines TRBV4-2 with TRBJ2-3, with D tentatively TRBD1 (5 bases). Germline V CDR1 and CDR2: LGHNA, YNFKEQ. Trimming shortened V by 1 base and J by 4 bases, and 9 bases separated the two germline ends. This CDR3 comprises 14 residues. The CDR3 protein is CASSQAQGSDTQYF. CDR3 nucleotide sequence: TGTGCCAGCAGCCAAGCCCAGGGTTCAGATACGCAGTATTTT.

This chain uses TRBV18 with TRBJ1-2; 7 nucleotides align to TRBD1. CDR1 and CDR2 (germline): KGHSH, LQKENI. This CDR3 spans 15 amino acids. V was clipped by 1 base and J by 1 base; unmatched bases: 3. This chain's CDR3 is CASSPQGANNYGYTF. The CDR3 DNA sequence: TGTGCCAGCTCACCACAGGGGGCAAATAACTATGGCTACACCTTC.

This clone was seen only a few times. CDR3 sequence reads: CASSSTSGVYEQYF. CDR3 coding DNA: TGTGCCAGCAGCTCTACTAGCGGGGTTTACGAGCAGTACTTC. The chain has TRBV11-2 and TRBJ2-7; 10 bases are a match to TRBD2. This CDR3 region has 14 residues. V lost 4 bases, J lost 4 bases, and 4 bases stayed unmatched. CDR1 and CDR2 from the germline V gene are SGHAT and FQNNGV.

The gene calls are TRBV2 and TRBJ1-1, with a tentative D call TRBD1 (5 bases). The ends were cut back, 5 bases at V and 4 bases at J, with 17 bases in the middle. The length of the CDR3 is 15 residues. CDR1 is SNHLY, CDR2 FYNNEI, per germline. The CDR3 loop is CASSPTTGGATEAFF. The CDR3, as DNA: TGTGCCAGCAGTCCGACCACAGGTGGGGCCACTGAAGCTTTCTTT.

The V call is TRBV10-2, the J call TRBJ2-4; TRBD1 agrees at 11 bases. V was pared by 10 bases and J by 7 bases, with 9 bases of the junction left unmatched. Germline lookup yields CDR1 WSHSY and CDR2 SAAADI. The CDR3 runs 14 residues. This chain's CDR3 is CATGTGGLGNIQYF. DNA of the CDR3: TGCGCCACCGGGACAGGGGGACTAGGGAACATTCAGTACTTC.

This chain joins TRBV9 and TRBJ2-3, with TRBD1 matching over 11 bases. Germline V lookup: CDR1 SGDLS, CDR2 YYNGEE. The CDR3 spans 16 residues. Trimming at V came to 0 bases and at J to 4 bases, leaving 4 bases not matched to a gene. CDR3 DNA: TGTGCCAGCAGCGTAGTAGGGACAGGGGGGGCAGATACGCAGTATTTT. Translating gives CASSVVGTGGADTQYF.